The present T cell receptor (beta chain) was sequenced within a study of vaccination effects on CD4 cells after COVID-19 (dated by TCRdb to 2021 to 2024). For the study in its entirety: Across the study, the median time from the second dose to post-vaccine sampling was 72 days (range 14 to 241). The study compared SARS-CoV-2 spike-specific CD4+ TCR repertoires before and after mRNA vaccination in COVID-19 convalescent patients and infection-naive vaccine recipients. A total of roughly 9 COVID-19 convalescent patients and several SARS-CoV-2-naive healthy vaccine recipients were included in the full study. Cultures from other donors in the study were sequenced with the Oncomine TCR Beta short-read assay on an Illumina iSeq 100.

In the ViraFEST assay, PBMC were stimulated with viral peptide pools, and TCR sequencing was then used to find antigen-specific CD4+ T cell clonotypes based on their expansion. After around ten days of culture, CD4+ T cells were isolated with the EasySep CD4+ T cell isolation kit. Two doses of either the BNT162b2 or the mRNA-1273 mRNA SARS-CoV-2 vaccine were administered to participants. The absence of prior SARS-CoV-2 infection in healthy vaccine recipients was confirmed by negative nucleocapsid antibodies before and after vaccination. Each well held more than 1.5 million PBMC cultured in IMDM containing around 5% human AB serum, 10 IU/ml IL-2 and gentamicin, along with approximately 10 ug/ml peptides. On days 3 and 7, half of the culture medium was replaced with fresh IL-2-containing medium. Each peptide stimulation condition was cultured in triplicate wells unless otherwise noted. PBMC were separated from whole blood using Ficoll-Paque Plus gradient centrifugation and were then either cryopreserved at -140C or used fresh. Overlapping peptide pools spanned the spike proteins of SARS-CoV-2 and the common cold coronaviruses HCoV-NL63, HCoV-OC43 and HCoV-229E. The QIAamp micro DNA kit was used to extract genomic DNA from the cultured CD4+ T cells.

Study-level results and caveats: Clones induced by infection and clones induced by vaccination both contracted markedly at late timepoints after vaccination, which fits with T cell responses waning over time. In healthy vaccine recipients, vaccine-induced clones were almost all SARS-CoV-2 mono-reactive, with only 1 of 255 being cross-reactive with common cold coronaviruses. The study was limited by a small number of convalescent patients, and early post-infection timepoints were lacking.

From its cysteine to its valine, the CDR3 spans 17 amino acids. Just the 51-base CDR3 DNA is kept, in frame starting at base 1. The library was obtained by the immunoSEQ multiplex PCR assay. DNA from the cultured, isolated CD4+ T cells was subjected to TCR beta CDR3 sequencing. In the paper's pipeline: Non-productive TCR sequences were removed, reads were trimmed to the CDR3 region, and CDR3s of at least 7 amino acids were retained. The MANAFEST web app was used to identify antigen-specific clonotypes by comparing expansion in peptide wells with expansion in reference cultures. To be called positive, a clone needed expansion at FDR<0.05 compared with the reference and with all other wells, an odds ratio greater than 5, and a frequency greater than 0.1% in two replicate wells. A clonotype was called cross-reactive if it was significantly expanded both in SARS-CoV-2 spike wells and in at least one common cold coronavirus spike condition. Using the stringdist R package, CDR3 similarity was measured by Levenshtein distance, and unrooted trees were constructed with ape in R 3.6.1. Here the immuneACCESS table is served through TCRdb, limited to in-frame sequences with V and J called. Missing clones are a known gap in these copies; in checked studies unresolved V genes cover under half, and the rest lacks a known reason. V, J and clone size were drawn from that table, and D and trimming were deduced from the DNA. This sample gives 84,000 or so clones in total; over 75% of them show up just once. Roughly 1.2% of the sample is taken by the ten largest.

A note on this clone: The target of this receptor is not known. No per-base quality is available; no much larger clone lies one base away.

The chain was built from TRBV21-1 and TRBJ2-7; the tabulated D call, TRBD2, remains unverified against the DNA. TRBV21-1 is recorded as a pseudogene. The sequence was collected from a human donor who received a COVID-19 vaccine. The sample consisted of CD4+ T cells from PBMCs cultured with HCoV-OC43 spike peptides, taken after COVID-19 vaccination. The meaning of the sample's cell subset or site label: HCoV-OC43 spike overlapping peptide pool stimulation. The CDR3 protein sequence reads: CASSTRGKSSGSYEQYV. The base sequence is TGTGCCAGCAGCACGCGGGGGAAATCTAGCGGCTCCTACGAGCAGTACGTC.